The 5 T cell receptor beta chains below all came from one sample that was sequenced in a study of blood T cell repertoires in COVID-19. Assay used: immunoSEQ multiplex PCR; TCRdb lists only in-frame clones, some missing. The table records about 130,000 clones, 79% of them present only once. Material for sequencing was peripheral blood. These receptors were obtained from a man aged 35-49 years with active or convalescent COVID-19.

J is TRBJ1-1 and V is TRBV9; no clear D. This CDR3 has 13 amino acids. The germline V gene has CDR1 SGDLS and CDR2 YYNGEE. The V and J ends lost 0 bases and 3 bases respectively, with 6 bases between them. The chain's CDR3 is CASSVALYTEAFF. The CDR3 nucleotides are TGTGCCAGCAGCGTAGCACTGTACACTGAAGCTTTCTTT.

The chain joins TRBV10-1 to TRBJ1-2, with a weak D call TRBD1 (6 bases). V gave up 8 bases and J gave up 7 bases, with 20 bases separating them. The CDR3 spans 14 residues. Germline V gene sequence: CDR1 WNHNN, CDR2 SYGVQD (reference sequence). Here the CDR3 DNA reads TGCGCCAGCCTTATGGCTCAGGGGTCGAGTGGCTACACCTTC. This encodes CASLMAQGSSGYTF.

CDR3 protein: CAISDLDSASGNTIYF. The CDR3 coding sequence is TGTGCCATCAGTGATTTAGACAGCGCCTCTGGAAACACCATATATTTT. J is TRBJ1-3 and V is TRBV10-3; D may be TRBD1 (5 bases). This CDR3 has 16 residues. Trimming left V 3 bases short and J 0 bases short, with 12 bases between. CDR1 ENHRY and CDR2 SYGVKD come from the germline V gene.

This chain connects TRBV28 to TRBJ2-7; maybe TRBD1 (6 bases). The V gene's germline CDR1 is MDHEN and CDR2 SYDVKM. V lost 4 bases and J 3 bases, leaving 10 bases between the germline ends. The CDR3 is made up of 13 amino acids. CDR3 sequence reads: CASSSPDSYEQYF. CDR3 DNA: TGTGCCAGCAGTTCTCCGGACAGCTACGAGCAGTACTTC.

The rearrangement links TRBV19 to TRBJ2-3, with a tentative D call TRBD2 (6 bases). Germline V CDR1 and CDR2: LNHDA, SQIVND (reference sequence). This CDR3 comprises 14 residues. Trimming shortened V by 4 bases and J by 0 bases, and 8 bases separated the two germline ends. CDR3 sequence: CASSTGTSTDTQYF. The CDR3 region has the DNA TGTGCCAGTAGTACAGGGACTAGCACAGATACGCAGTATTTT. Variable domain in full (rest from reference TRBV19 and TRBJ2-3): DGGITQSPKYLFRKEGQNVTLSCEQNLNHDAMYWYRQDPGQGLRLIYYSQIVNDFQKGDIAEGYSVSREKKESFPLTVTSAQKNPTAFYLCASSTGTSTDTQYFGPGTRLTVL.